Listed here is a single T cell receptor beta chain. Its antigen remains unidentified. Qualities for individual bases were not recorded, and no much larger clone is one base off. This specimen belongs to a study of CD8 T cells in Susac syndrome (dated by TCRdb to between 2018 and 2021). For the wider study: Whether CD8+ T cell activation and differentiation in Susac syndrome was antigen driven was tested using repertoire sequencing. The study compared CD8+ T cell repertoire clonality among 11 to 12 healthy donors, 14 Susac syndrome patients and 15 or so multiple sclerosis patients.

Peripheral blood CD8+ and CD4+ T cells from healthy donors, Susac syndrome patients and multiple sclerosis patients were profiled by high-throughput TCR beta sequencing. The multiple sclerosis controls were treatment-naive patients whose relapsing-remitting disease, either stable or active, fulfilled the revised McDonald criteria. Bulk CD8+ and CD4+ T cells were purified by magnetic negative isolation, whereas CD8+ TEMRA cells were enriched by FACS. Blood was drawn into EDTA tubes, processed within 24 hours, and PBMCs were isolated by density gradient centrifugation. PBMCs intended for TCR sequencing were cryopreserved in liquid nitrogen and thawed later in a water bath at 37 degrees C. The sorted or isolated CD4+, CD8+ and CD8+ TEMRA cells reached a purity of at least 90%. Overall results and qualifications from the work: The number of individuals in the TCR sequencing and HLA analysis was recognized as being relatively small.

RNA was extracted using the RNeasy kit, and roughly 0.5 to 1 microgram was reverse transcribed with random hexamers. The immunoSEQ multiplex PCR assay, which covers 54 Vbeta and 13 Jbeta segments, was used to amplify TCR beta CDR3 regions. To correct PCR amplification bias, a synthetic template baseline was used for both primer optimization and computational correction. The paper's data handling went like this. Reads were annotated to V, D and J genes per IMGT and analyzed with immunoSEQ Analyzer, keeping only productive sequences. Clonality was calculated as one minus the Shannon entropy normalized by log2 of the number of productive unique sequences. For each patient and control, public and private clones were evaluated within the 100 most prevalent clones. Clones were defined as Susac-specific if absent from the healthy and MS cohorts, from some 1,000 published viral clones and from other ImmuneACCESS disease sequences. The public reads were run again by TCRdb, first through fastp at Q25 and then through MiXCR, and only productive beta chains were kept. Duplicate CDR3 protein sequences are folded into a single record with the most common DNA and genes. The V and J calls were not made by the authors but by TCRdb's processing. A total of under 150,000 distinct CDR3 sequences appear in this sample, around 86% of them only once. 0.45% to 0.65% of the sample is in the top ten clones.

V is cut by 0 bases and J by 5 bases, and the space between the germline ends is 19 bases. There are 17 amino acids in the CDR3, from cysteine to phenylalanine inclusive. Of all the DNA, just the CDR3 is kept, 51 bases in frame from base 1. Based on the germline V gene, the CDR1 and CDR2 sequences are SGHVS and FQNEAQ. The clonotype comes from a human donor with multiple sclerosis. Recombination connected TRBV7-8 to TRBJ2-5; the best D guess is TRBD2, with 5 bases matching. Input material: CD8+ T cells from PBMCs. The CDR3 protein: CASSLALIGRNEETQYF. The nucleotides are TGTGCCAGCAGCTTAGCGCTAATAGGGAGAAATGAGGAGACCCAGTACTTC.